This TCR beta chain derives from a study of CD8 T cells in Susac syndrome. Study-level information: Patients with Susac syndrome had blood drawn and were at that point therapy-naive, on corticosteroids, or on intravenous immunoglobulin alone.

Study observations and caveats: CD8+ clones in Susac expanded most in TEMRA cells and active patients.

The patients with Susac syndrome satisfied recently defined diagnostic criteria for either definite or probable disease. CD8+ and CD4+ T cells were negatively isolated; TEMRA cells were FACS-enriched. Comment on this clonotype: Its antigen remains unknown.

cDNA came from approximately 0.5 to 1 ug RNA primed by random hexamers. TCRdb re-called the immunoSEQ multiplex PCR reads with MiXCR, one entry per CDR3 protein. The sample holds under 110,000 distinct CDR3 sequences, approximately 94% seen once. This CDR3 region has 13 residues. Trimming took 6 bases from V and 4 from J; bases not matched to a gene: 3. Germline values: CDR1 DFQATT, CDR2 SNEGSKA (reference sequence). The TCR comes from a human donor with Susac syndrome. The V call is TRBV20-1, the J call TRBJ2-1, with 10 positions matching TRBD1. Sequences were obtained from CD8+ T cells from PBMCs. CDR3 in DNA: TGCAGTGCCGGGACAGGGGATTACAATGAGCAGTTCTTC. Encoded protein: CSAGTGDYNEQFF.